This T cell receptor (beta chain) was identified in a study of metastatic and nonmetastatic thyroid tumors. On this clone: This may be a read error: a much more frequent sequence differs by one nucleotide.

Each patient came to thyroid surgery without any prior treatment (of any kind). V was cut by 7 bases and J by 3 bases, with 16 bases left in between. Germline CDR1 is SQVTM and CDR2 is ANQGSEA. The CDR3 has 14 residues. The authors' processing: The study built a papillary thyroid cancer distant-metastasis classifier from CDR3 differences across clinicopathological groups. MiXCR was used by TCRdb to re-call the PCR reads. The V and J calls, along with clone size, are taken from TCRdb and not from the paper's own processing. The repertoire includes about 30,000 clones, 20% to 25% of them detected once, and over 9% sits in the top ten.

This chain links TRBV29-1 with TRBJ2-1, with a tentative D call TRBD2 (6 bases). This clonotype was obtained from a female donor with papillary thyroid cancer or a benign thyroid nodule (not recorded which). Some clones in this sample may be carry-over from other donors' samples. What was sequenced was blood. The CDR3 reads CSGSLVGSYNEQFF. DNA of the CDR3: TGCAGCGGCTCCCTAGTCGGGAGCTACAATGAGCAGTTCTTC.